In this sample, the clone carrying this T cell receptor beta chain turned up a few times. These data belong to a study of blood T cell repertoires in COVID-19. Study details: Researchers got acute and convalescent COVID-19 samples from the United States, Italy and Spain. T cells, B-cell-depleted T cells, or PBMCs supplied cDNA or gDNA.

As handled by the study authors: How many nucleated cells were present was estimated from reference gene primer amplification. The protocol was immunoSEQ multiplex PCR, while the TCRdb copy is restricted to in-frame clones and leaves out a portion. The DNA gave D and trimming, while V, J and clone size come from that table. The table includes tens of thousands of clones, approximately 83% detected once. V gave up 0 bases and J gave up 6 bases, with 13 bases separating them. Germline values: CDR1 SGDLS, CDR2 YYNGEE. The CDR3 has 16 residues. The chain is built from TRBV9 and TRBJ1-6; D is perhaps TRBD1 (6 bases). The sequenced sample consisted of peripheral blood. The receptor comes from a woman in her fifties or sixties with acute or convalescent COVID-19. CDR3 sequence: CASSVAGGGGNSPLHF. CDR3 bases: TGTGCCAGCAGCGTAGCCGGGGGCGGGGGTAATTCACCCCTCCACTTT.